These 26 T cell receptor beta chains were all obtained from the same sample, sequenced in a study of early T cells in non-severe SARS-CoV-2 infection. TCRdb used MiXCR to reprocess the 5' RACE reads, holding one entry per CDR3 protein. The sample has tens of thousands of distinct CDR3 sequences, 16% seen once; the top ten hold approximately 5.1%. The sequencing here drew on whole blood, taken at baseline. The receptor set was obtained from an adult who was a healthcare worker with PCR-confirmed SARS-CoV-2 infection or an uninfected control (not recorded which).

The table lists this clonotype with a few counts. The chain carries TRBV28 and TRBJ2-7; D remains unclear. V gave up 5 bases and J gave up 6 bases, with 14 bases separating them. CDR1 is MDHEN, CDR2 SYDVKM, per germline. This CDR3 contains 13 residues. This CDR3 is CASSPPLPLEQYF. The CDR3 DNA reads as TGTGCCAGCAGTCCCCCGTTACCCCTCGAGCAGTACTTC.

This clonotype was observed many times. The chain carries TRBV21-1 and TRBJ2-4; no check of the table's D call, TRBD2, against the DNA was made. TRBV21-1 is a pseudogene segment. This CDR3 comprises 16 residues. The CDR3 sequence is CASSKGLAGGINIQYF. For the CDR3, the DNA is TGTGCCAGCAGCAAAGGCCTAGCGGGAGGGATAAACATTCAGTACTTC.

The gene calls are TRBV9 and TRBJ2-7; no clear D gene. The CDR3 spans 14 residues. The V end was cut by 2 bases, the J end by 4 bases, with 13 bases between. The germline V gene encodes CDR1 SGDLS and CDR2 YYNGEE. The CDR3 DNA sequence: TGTGCCAGCAGCGTCAGCGACGGAAATTACGAGCAGTACTTC. Translation gives CASSVSDGNYEQYF.

This chain uses TRBV20-1 with TRBJ1-5; no definite D call. V shed 4 bases and J shed 4 bases, with 8 bases lying between them. CDR3 size: 12 residues. Germline-derived CDR1 and CDR2 are DFQATT and SNEGSKA (reference sequence). The CDR3 coding sequence is TGCAGTGCTATTACGGGTAATCAGCCCCAGCATTTT. It codes for CSAITGNQPQHF.

V and J are TRBV27 and TRBJ2-3; the match to TRBD1 covers 9 bases. With V trimmed by 5 bases and J by 10 bases, 4 bases remained unmatched. CDR1 and CDR2 from the germline V gene are MNHEY and SMNVEV (reference sequence). The CDR3 is 12 residues long. This CDR3 reads CASSATGGPQYF. DNA of the CDR3: TGTGCCAGCAGTGCGACAGGGGGTCCGCAGTATTTT.

In its sample, this clonotype was seen a few times. The chain joins TRBV28 to TRBJ2-7, with D tentatively TRBD2 (6 bases). The CDR3 is 16 residues long. Germline V lookup: CDR1 MDHEN, CDR2 SYDVKM. V was trimmed by 6 bases and J by 4 bases, leaving 22 bases between them. Written as DNA, the CDR3 is TGTGCCAGCAGCCCAGCGGGCTCCGGTTCTTGGTACGAGCAGTACTTC. Protein: CASSPAGSGSWYEQYF.

This clonotype was counted many times. V and J are TRBV7-6 and TRBJ2-1; no clear D gene. CDR3 size: 13 residues. Germline CDR1 is SGHVS and CDR2 is FNYEAQ. V was pared by 6 bases and J by 0 bases, with 6 bases between. The CDR3 nucleotides are TGTGCCAGCAGGGCTGACTCCTACAATGAGCAGTTCTTC. Encoded protein: CASRADSYNEQFF.

The chain uses TRBV24-1 and TRBJ2-3; no definite D call. This CDR3 has 15 amino acids. V lost 10 bases and J lost 1, with 17 bases in between. Germline values: CDR1 KGHDR, CDR2 SFDVKD. CDR3 nucleotide sequence: TGTGCCACTCAGGCGGCTGGGGTAGGCACAGATACGCAGTATTTT. It codes for CATQAAGVGTDTQYF.

The rearrangement joins TRBV5-1 to TRBJ2-1; D is perhaps TRBD1 or TRBD2 (5 bases each). This CDR3 comprises 14 residues. V shed 5 bases and J shed 0 bases, with 9 bases lying between them. CDR1 and CDR2 (germline): SGHRS, YFSETQ. CDR3 nucleotides: TGCGCCAGCAGTTGGGGGAGCTCCTACAATGAGCAGTTCTTC. Its protein product is CASSWGSSYNEQFF.

The CDR3 DNA sequence: TGCAGCGCTCAAGACAGGGACTATGGCTACACCTTC. It translates to CSAQDRDYGYTF. The chain is built from TRBV29-1 and TRBJ1-2; 7 nucleotides align to TRBD1. Germline V gene lookup returns CDR1 SQVTM and CDR2 ANQGSEA. The J segment lost 3 bases and the V segment lost 7 bases, leaving 5 bases of the junction unmatched. CDR3 size: 12 residues.

This clonotype has just a few counts. J is TRBJ2-1 and V is TRBV28; 9 bases map to TRBD1. The CDR3 covers 16 residues. Germline loops: CDR1 MDHEN, CDR2 SYDVKM. The J segment lost 5 bases and the V segment lost 4 bases, leaving 9 bases of the junction unmatched. CDR3 sequence: CASSSLWDRADNEQFF. The DNA for the CDR3 is TGTGCCAGCAGTTCACTGTGGGACAGGGCTGACAATGAGCAGTTCTTC.

In its sample, this clonotype was seen a few times. Mismatch with germline at one junction end may stem from a read error. This rearrangement joins TRBV20-1 to TRBJ2-1; D might be TRBD2 (5 bases). This CDR3 is built from 12 residues. The V gene's germline CDR1 is DFQATT and CDR2 SNEGSKA (reference sequence). The DNA for the CDR3 is TGCAGTGCTCCGTCGAGACTACCCATCTTTGTCTTC. This gives the protein CSAPSRLPIFVF.

This clonotype has at least ten counts. This chain links TRBV28 with TRBJ2-7, with 11 bases lining up with TRBD2. With 6 bases clipped from V and 4 bases from J, the junction kept 5 bases outside the gene matches. The germline CDR1 and CDR2 sequences are MDHEN and SYDVKM. The CDR3 runs 14 residues. CDR3 sequence (DNA): TGTGCCAGCAGCTGGGGGACTAGCGGATACGAGCAGTACTTC. Translated, it gives CASSWGTSGYEQYF.

In its sample, this clonotype was seen once. One end of the junction fails to match germline, which may point to a read error. DNA for the CDR3: TGTGCCAGCAGCTTAGAGGGGGAGGGCCTGTTTCTCGCCGATAGGCAGTATTTT. This codes for CASSLEGEGLFLADRQYF. The J gene is TRBJ2-3, the V gene TRBV7-2; D may be TRBD2 (7 bases). This CDR3 has 18 residues. CDR1 SGHTA and CDR2 FQGNSA come from the germline V gene.

The V call is TRBV7-9, the J call TRBJ1-5; a weak D match, TRBD1 (6 bases). CDR3 length: 13 amino acids. CDR1 is SEHNR, CDR2 FQNEAQ, per germline (reference sequence). V was pared by 5 bases and J by 5 bases, with 10 bases between. CDR3 sequence (DNA): TGTGCCAGCAGCAGGGACACAGATCAGCCCCAGCATTTT. The encoded protein is CASSRDTDQPQHF.

This clonotype was detected only a few times. The gene calls are TRBV2 and TRBJ1-5; no clear D gene. The CDR3 has 11 residues. The ends were cut back, 8 bases at V and 8 bases at J, with 10 bases in the middle. The germline V gene has CDR1 SNHLY and CDR2 FYNNEI. CDR3 region: CASGYLEPQHF. DNA for the CDR3: TGTGCCAGCGGGTATTTGGAGCCCCAGCATTTT.

This clonotype was observed at least ten times. This chain joins TRBV12-3 or TRBV12-4 and TRBJ1-1; D remains unclear. The CDR3 is 12 residues long. Between the trimmed V and J ends, which lost 4 bases and 4 bases, there was a span of 7 bases. CDR3 protein: CASSSGSTEAFF. Here the CDR3 DNA reads TGTGCCAGCAGTTCGGGGAGCACTGAAGCTTTCTTT.

V is TRBV28 and J is TRBJ2-5; TRBD2 might be the D (7 bases). Per the germline V gene, CDR1 is MDHEN and CDR2 is SYDVKM. Trimming took 3 bases from V and 7 from J, leaving 12 bases between them. This CDR3 is 13 amino acids long. The CDR3 loop reads CASSLGGARTQYF. CDR3 sequence (DNA): TGTGCCAGCAGTTTGGGGGGGGCGAGGACCCAGTACTTC.

The genes are TRBV4-3 and TRBJ2-1; no clear D. CDR1 is LGHNA and CDR2 is YSLEER in the germline V gene. V shed 0 bases and J shed 4 bases, with 10 bases lying between them. The CDR3 length is 15 residues. CDR3 in amino acids: CASSQDTPTYNEQFF. CDR3 in DNA: TGCGCCAGCAGCCAAGATACGCCCACTTACAATGAGCAGTTCTTC.

The rearrangement uses TRBV2 and TRBJ2-2; D is unclear. The CDR3 contains 13 residues. The germline gives CDR1 SNHLY, CDR2 FYNNEI. V lost 8 bases and J lost 1, with 8 bases in between. CDR3 region: CASAQLNTGELFF. CDR3 nucleotide sequence: TGTGCCAGCGCACAACTGAACACCGGGGAGCTGTTTTTT.

This clonotype was seen a handful of times. The chain is built from TRBV10-3 and TRBJ2-7; D gene unclear. V was clipped by 2 bases and J by 3 bases, with 11 bases between them. The V gene's germline CDR1 is ENHRY and CDR2 SYGVKD. The CDR3 contains 14 residues. The CDR3 spells CAISEPDRHYEQYF. CDR3 coding DNA: TGTGCCATCAGTGAGCCCGACCGTCACTACGAGCAGTACTTC.

This clonotype has just a few counts. The V call is TRBV6-5, the J call TRBJ1-5, with a weak D call TRBD1 (6 bases). The germline gives CDR1 MNHEY, CDR2 SVGAGI. The V end was cut by 6 bases, the J end by 3 bases, with 9 bases between. The CDR3 spans 13 residues. The CDR3: CASRTGNNQPQHF. CDR3 DNA: TGTGCCAGCAGAACAGGGAACAATCAGCCCCAGCATTTT.

This clonotype was detected ten times or more. The chain employs TRBV29-1 and TRBJ1-2, with D possibly being TRBD1 (5 bases). Trimming removed 3 bases from V and 5 bases from J, with 22 bases in between. Per germline, CDR1 SQVTM and CDR2 ANQGSEA. This CDR3 is 16 amino acids long. This CDR3 is CSVENVGGGWRYGYTF. In nucleotides, the CDR3 is TGCAGCGTTGAGAACGTTGGCGGGGGATGGCGATATGGCTACACCTTC. Together with reference TRBV29-1 and TRBJ1-2, the CDR3 gives the full variable domain: SAVISQKPSRDICQRGTSLTIQCQVDSQVTMMFWYRQQPGQSLTLIATANQGSEATYESGFVIDKFPISRPNLTFSTLTVSNMSPEDSSIYLCSVENVGGGWRYGYTFGSGTRLTVV.

The chain uses TRBV5-1 and TRBJ2-7; 8 bases are shared with TRBD2. The germline V gene encodes CDR1 SGHRS and CDR2 YFSETQ. The CDR3 loop spans 14 amino acids. The V and J ends lost 2 bases and 3 bases, in that order; junction bases with no gene match: 4. Here the CDR3 reads CASSLAGAGYEQYF. In DNA form, the CDR3 reads TGCGCCAGCAGCTTAGCGGGAGCCGGCTACGAGCAGTACTTC.

V and J are TRBV4-2 and TRBJ2-7; D gene unclear. The CDR3 contains 14 residues. Germline loops: CDR1 LGHNA, CDR2 YNFKEQ. V lost 1 base and J 3 bases, leaving 10 bases between the germline ends. The CDR3 sequence is CASSQGLGFYEQYF. The CDR3 coding sequence is TGTGCCAGCAGCCAAGGCCTGGGATTCTACGAGCAGTACTTC.

This clonotype turned up a few times. The V call is TRBV19, the J call TRBJ2-7, with D possibly TRBD2 on 7 matching bases. This CDR3 contains 16 residues. With 6 bases removed from V and 1 base from J, the gap between germline ends came to 19 bases. Per germline, CDR1 LNHDA and CDR2 SQIVND (reference sequence). Written as DNA, the CDR3 is TGTGCCAGTAGCCCGCGGGGAGGGGGAGCGTCCTACGAGCAGTACTTC. Protein sequence: CASSPRGGGASYEQYF. Supplemented by reference TRBV19 and TRBJ2-7, the full variable domain reads DGGITQSPKYLFRKEGQNVTLSCEQNLNHDAMYWYRQDPGQGLRLIYYSQIVNDFQKGDIAEGYSVSREKKESFPLTVTSAQKNPTAFYLCASSPRGGGASYEQYFGPGTRLTVT.